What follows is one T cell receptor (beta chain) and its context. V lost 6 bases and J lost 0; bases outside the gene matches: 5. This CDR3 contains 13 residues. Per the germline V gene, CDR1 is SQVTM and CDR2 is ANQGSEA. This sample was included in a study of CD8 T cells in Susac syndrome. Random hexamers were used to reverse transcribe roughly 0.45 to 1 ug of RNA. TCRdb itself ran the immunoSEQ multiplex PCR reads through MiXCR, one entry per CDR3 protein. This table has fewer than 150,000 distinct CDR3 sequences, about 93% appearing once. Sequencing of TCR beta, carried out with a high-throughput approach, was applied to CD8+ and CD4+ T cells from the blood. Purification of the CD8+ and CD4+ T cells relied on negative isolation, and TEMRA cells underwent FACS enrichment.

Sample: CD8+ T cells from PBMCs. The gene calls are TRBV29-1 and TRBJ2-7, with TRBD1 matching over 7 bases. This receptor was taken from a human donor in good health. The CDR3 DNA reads TGCAGCGTGGGTGGGACAGACTCCTACGAGCAGTACTTC. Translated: CSVGGTDSYEQYF.